Presented here are 18 T cell receptor beta chains from one specimen sequenced in a study of post-analysis software for immune sequencing data. Study findings and constraints: Higher frequency in patients than in controls was seen for roughly five TRBV segments, with TRBV5-6, TRBV5-1 and TRBV20-1 among them.

cDNA libraries for TCR beta contained unique molecular identifiers. TCRdb re-called the PCR reads with MiXCR, one entry per CDR3 protein. The sample shows approximately 730,000 distinct CDR3 sequences, 25% to 30% of them seen only once. These receptors' targets are unknown. The sequenced sample was blood. The source of these receptors is a girl aged 5-17 years with multiple sclerosis.

This clonotype was counted between two and nine times. The chain recombines TRBV6-5 with TRBJ2-3; 11 bases map to TRBD2. V lost 2 bases and J lost 0; bases outside the gene matches: 10. Germline loops: CDR1 MNHEY, CDR2 SVGAGI. This CDR3 spans 19 amino acids. The CDR3 coding sequence is TGTGCCAGCAGTTACGGGCCCACTAGCGGGGGACCTAGCACAGATACGCAGTATTTT. Encoded protein: CASSYGPTSGGPSTDTQYF.

A few counts support this clonotype. The chain uses TRBV4-1 and TRBJ2-3; 7 positions match TRBD2. CDR1 and CDR2 from the germline V gene are MGHRA and YSYEKL. V dropped 5 bases and J dropped 0; count of bases not matched to a gene: 8. This CDR3 contains 16 residues. The CDR3 nucleotides are TGCGCCAGCAGCGTGTTGGGGGGGACTAGCACAGATACGCAGTATTTT. Protein: CASSVLGGTSTDTQYF.

In this sample, this clonotype turned up a few times. The rearrangement joins TRBV3-1 to TRBJ2-7; tentatively, D is TRBD2 (6 bases). V shed 5 bases and J shed 6 bases, with 8 bases lying between them. The CDR3 runs to 11 residues. The germline V gene encodes CDR1 LGHDT and CDR2 YNNKEL (reference sequence). CDR3 sequence (DNA): TGTGCCAGCAGCGGCGGGGTCGAGCAGTACTTC. This sequence encodes CASSGGVEQYF.

In its sample, this clonotype was seen a few times. This rearrangement joins TRBV4-3 to TRBJ2-5; tentatively, D is TRBD2 (6 bases). The J call may be wrong; the DNA end is better matched by TRBJ2-7. CDR3 length equals 15 residues. Germline lookup yields CDR1 LGHNA and CDR2 YSLEER. The CDR3 here is CASSSEYGSYYEQYF. In DNA form, the CDR3 reads TGCGCCAGCAGCTCAGAGTACGGGAGTTACTACGAGCAGTACTTC.

The chain employs TRBV10-2 and TRBJ2-1; 7 nucleotides agree with TRBD1. V lost 6 bases to trimming and J lost 10 bases; unmatched junction nucleotides: 12. CDR3 length equals 14 residues. Per germline, CDR1 WSHSY and CDR2 SAAADI. The CDR3: CASREAGGPGEQFF. DNA for the CDR3: TGCGCCAGCAGGGAGGCAGGGGGACCCGGGGAGCAGTTCTTC.

There are a few counts of this clonotype. The genes are TRBV5-5 and TRBJ2-7; 8 nucleotides line up with TRBD2. The V segment lost 6 bases and the J segment 2 bases; nucleotides outside the gene matches: 7. The CDR3 consists of 14 residues. The germline CDR1 and CDR2 sequences are SGHKS and YYEKEE (reference sequence). The CDR3 nucleotides are TGTGCCAGCACCGAACTAGCGGATACCTACGAGCAGTACTTC. Protein: CASTELADTYEQYF.

This clonotype was picked up a small number of times. The chain uses TRBV7-8 and TRBJ1-5, with a tentative D call TRBD1 (6 bases). The CDR3 length is 14 residues. The V and J ends lost 5 bases and 4 bases respectively, with 12 bases between them. Looked up from germline, CDR1 is SGHVS and CDR2 is FQNEAQ. The CDR3 sequence is CASSRAGANQPQHF. CDR3 sequence (DNA): TGTGCCAGCAGCCGCGCGGGGGCGAATCAGCCCCAGCATTTT.

This clonotype occurred a few times. V usage is TRBV6-5 and J usage is TRBJ2-1, with TRBD1 identical over 7 bases. Germline CDR1 and CDR2: MNHEY and SVGAGI. This CDR3 spans 15 amino acids. The ends lost 2 bases at V and 7 bases at J; junction bases unmatched: 8. The CDR3 DNA is TGTGCCAGCAGTTACCACCAACGCAGGGGGAATGAGCAGTTCTTC. The encoded protein is CASSYHQRRGNEQFF.

This clonotype was detected only once. The chain carries TRBV29-1 and TRBJ1-1; TRBD1 might be the D (6 bases). V lost 5 bases and J lost 10, with 11 bases in between. The CDR3 loop spans 10 amino acids. In germline, CDR1 is SQVTM, CDR2 ANQGSEA. CDR3 in amino acids: CSVYTGRAFF. The DNA of the CDR3 is TGCAGCGTTTATACAGGGAGAGCTTTCTTT.

About this clonotype itself: A single base separates this from a much larger clone, so it may be a read error. The genes are TRBV10-2 and TRBJ2-7; TRBD2 matches at 10 bases. Germline lookup yields CDR1 WSHSY and CDR2 SAAADI. The CDR3 has 14 residues. V gave up 6 bases and J gave up 7 bases; unmatched junction bases: 9. CDR3 region: CASRIAGGRNEQYF. The CDR3 DNA is TGCGCCAGCAGGATAGCGGGGGGACGCAATGAGCAGTACTTC.

Worth noting for this clonotype: A much larger clone lies a single base off, so this may be a read error. The J gene is TRBJ2-3, the V gene TRBV10-3; weak D call: TRBD1 (5 bases). Germline V gives CDR1 ENHRY, CDR2 SYGVKD. This CDR3 is 14 amino acids long. The CDR3 DNA follows: TGTGCCATCAGCCCGTCGGTCGGCACAGGTACGCAGTATTTT. It translates to CAISPSVGTGTQYF.

The chain has TRBV28 and TRBJ2-5; TRBD1 is a possible D gene (5 bases). This CDR3 contains 12 residues. Germline loops: CDR1 MDHEN, CDR2 SYDVKM. The ends were cut back, 2 bases at V and 13 bases at J, with 14 bases in the middle. The DNA of the CDR3 is TGTGCCAGCAGTTTACGAGCAGGGTTAGCGTACTTC. Amino acids: CASSLRAGLAYF.

The chain couples TRBV29-1 to TRBJ2-1; tentatively, D is TRBD2 (6 bases). CDR1 is SQVTM and CDR2 is ANQGSEA in the germline V gene. The CDR3 loop spans 12 amino acids. Trimming took off 7 bases at V and 4 bases at J, with 11 bases between the two ends. CDR3 residues: CSAGTFYNEQFF. The CDR3 nucleotides are TGCAGCGCTGGGACTTTTTACAATGAGCAGTTCTTC.

The table lists this clonotype with a few counts. The V gene is TRBV20-1, the J gene TRBJ2-3; D perhaps matches TRBD2 (5 bases). Trimming cost V 6 bases and J 6 bases, with 16 bases left between them. The germline CDR1 and CDR2 sequences are DFQATT and SNEGSKA (reference sequence). This CDR3 is 13 amino acids long. CDR3 amino acids: CSALIGSGDTQYF. DNA for the CDR3: TGCAGTGCCCTTATTGGGTCGGGGGATACGCAGTATTTT.

The V and J genes are TRBV7-2 and TRBJ1-2; D is possibly TRBD1 (5 bases). Trimming stripped 5 bases from V and 5 bases from J, with 15 bases between. CDR1 SGHTA and CDR2 FQGNSA come from the germline V gene. The CDR3 runs 14 residues. CDR3: CASSPRRQPYGYTF. As DNA, the CDR3 is TGTGCCAGCAGCCCCCGCCGACAGCCTTATGGCTACACCTTC.

The chain employs TRBV12-3 or TRBV12-4 and TRBJ2-1; 10 bases match TRBD1. The CDR3 spans 16 residues. Trimming at V came to 5 bases and at J to 6 bases, leaving 10 bases not matched to a gene. The CDR3 here is CASSPRGTGAFNEQFF. DNA for the CDR3: TGTGCCAGCAGTCCCAGGGGGACAGGGGCCTTCAATGAGCAGTTCTTC.

The chain combines TRBV5-1 with TRBJ2-1; the D call may be TRBD1 or TRBD2 (5 bases each). Germline CDR1 is SGHRS and CDR2 is YFSETQ. V lost 1 base and J 10 bases, leaving 9 bases between the germline ends. The CDR3 has 12 amino acids. The chain's CDR3 is CASSLPEGEQFF. CDR3 sequence (DNA): TGCGCCAGCAGCTTGCCAGAGGGGGAGCAGTTCTTC. Based on the CDR3 plus reference TRBV5-1 and TRBJ2-1, the full variable domain is KAGVTQTPRYLIKTRGQQVTLSCSPISGHRSVSWYQQTPGQGLQFLFEYFSETQRNKGNFPGRFSGRQFSNSRSEMNVSTLELGDSALYLCASSLPEGEQFFGPGTRLTVL.

This sequence joins TRBV20-1 and TRBJ1-5; no clear D gene. CDR3 length equals 12 residues. Trimming removed 6 bases at V and 2 bases at J, with 8 bases between. CDR1 DFQATT and CDR2 SNEGSKA come from the germline V gene (reference sequence). The CDR3 DNA is TGCAGTGCCAAAAAGGGCAATCAGCCCCAGCATTTT. Its protein is CSAKKGNQPQHF.